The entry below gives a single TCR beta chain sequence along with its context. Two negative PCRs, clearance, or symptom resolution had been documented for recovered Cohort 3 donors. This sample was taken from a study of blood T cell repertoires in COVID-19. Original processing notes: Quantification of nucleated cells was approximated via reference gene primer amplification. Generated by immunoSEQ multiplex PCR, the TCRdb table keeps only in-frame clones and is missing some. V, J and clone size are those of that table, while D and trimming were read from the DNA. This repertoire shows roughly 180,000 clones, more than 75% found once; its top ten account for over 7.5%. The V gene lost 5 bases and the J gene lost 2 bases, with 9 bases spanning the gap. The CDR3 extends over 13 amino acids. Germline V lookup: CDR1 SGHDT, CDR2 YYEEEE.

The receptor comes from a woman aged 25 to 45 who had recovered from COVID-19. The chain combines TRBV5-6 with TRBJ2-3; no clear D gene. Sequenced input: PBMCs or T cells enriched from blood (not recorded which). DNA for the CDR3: TGTGCCAGCAGGCAAACTCTCACAGATACGCAGTATTTT. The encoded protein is CASRQTLTDTQYF.